These 2 T cell receptor beta chains originate from one sample sequenced in a study of shared clonotypes between healthy human individuals. Here immunoSEQ multiplex PCR was the method, and the copy in TCRdb shows in-frame clones only, minus some. The data contain about 1.5 million clones, roughly 98% of them singletons. Specimen: naive CD4+ T cells sorted from blood. Subset indicated: CD45RA+ positively selected. The receptor source for this set is a man between 25 and 39 years old in good health.

The genes are TRBV18 and TRBJ1-1, with a tentative D call TRBD1 (5 bases). There are 15 residues in the CDR3. The germline CDR1 and CDR2 sequences are KGHSH and LQKENI. V was clipped by 2 bases and J by 3 bases, with 13 bases between them. CDR3 loop: CASSPGYGGDTEAFF. The DNA of the CDR3 is TGTGCCAGCTCACCAGGTTACGGGGGTGACACTGAAGCTTTCTTT.

V and J are TRBV2 and TRBJ1-1; D not certain. V lost 2 bases and J lost 5, with 15 bases in between. The length of the CDR3 is 15 residues. From germline, CDR1 is SNHLY and CDR2 FYNNEI. CDR3 loop: CASSEKTRAGTEAFF. The CDR3 bases are TGTGCCAGCAGTGAAAAGACACGAGCGGGAACTGAAGCTTTCTTT.